This entry concerns a single T cell receptor beta chain. What it binds is not known. Germline trimming cut 4 bases from V and 2 bases from J; bases unmatched to any gene: 5. Germline assignment: CDR1 MNHEY and CDR2 SVGAGI. The CDR3 sequence is 15 residues long. Researchers ran the PCR with 60 Vbeta and 13 Jbeta primers. The table came from immunoSEQ multiplex PCR; TCRdb's copy has only in-frame clones and leaves some out. The sample has about 180,000 clones; over 65% are singletons. The data are from a study of cytomegalovirus exposure and HLA in healthy donors. Findings and caveats of the study: What TCR beta sequences reportedly achieved was accurate prediction of HLA-A and HLA-B alleles in most subjects. A missense variant in DCLRE1C was later tied to TCR beta V- and J-gene trimming. As was reported, the classifier diagnosed cytomegalovirus status with high specificity and sensitivity. The study flagged roughly 160 TCR beta chains as cytomegalovirus-associated.

The source material was PBMCs. The clonotype was recovered from a man between 18 and 35 years old in good health and CMV-seronegative. The V call is TRBV6-5, the J call TRBJ2-3; TRBD2 aligns across 8 bases. CDR3 in DNA: TGTGCCAGCAGTTTACGGGGGGGGTTCACAGATACGCAGTATTTT. Translating it yields CASSLRGGFTDTQYF.